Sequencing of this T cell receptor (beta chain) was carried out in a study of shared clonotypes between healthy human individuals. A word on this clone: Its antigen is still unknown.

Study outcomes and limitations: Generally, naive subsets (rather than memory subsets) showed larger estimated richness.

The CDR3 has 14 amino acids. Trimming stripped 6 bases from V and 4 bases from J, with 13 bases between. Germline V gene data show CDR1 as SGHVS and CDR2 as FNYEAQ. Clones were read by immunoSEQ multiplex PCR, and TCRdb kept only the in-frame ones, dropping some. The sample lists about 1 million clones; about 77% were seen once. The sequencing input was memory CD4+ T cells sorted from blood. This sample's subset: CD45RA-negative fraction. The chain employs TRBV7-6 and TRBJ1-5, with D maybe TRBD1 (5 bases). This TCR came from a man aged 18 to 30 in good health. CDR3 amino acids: CASSPQEGNQPQHF. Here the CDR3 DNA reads TGTGCCAGCAGTCCCCAGGAGGGGAATCAGCCCCAGCATTTT.